The rows below give T cell receptor beta chains drawn from one sample of a study of T cells in Graves' hyperthyroidism and ophthalmopathy. One entry per CDR3 protein results from TCRdb running MiXCR on the multiplex PCR reads. The table lists fewer than 800,000 distinct CDR3 sequences, about 15% of them singletons. The sequenced material came from blood. The origin of the receptors is a man aged 18 to 35 with Graves' hyperthyroidism. Both conserved end residues are part of each CDR3. Not all rows give a size; the values are once, few, many and, for expanded clones, a class.

>few|TRBV20-1|11
CSARWMETQYF
>many|TRBV28|16
CASSPRAGEGAYEQYF
>many|TRBV27|14
CASSKTVLNTEAFF
>few|TRBV2|16
CASSEVGFPLYTEAFF
>few|TRBV20-1|13
CSAFSGRNGELFF
>NA|TRBV30|15
CAWSVRRTGVGEQYF
>few|TRBV28|17
CASSPHAGDGIYNEQFF
>few|TRBV5-1|17
CASSLWTSGRASYEQYF
>NA|TRBV5-1|15
CASSFSLGSTGELFF
>NA|TRBV20-1|12
CSPGGQKETQYF
>few|TRBV6-2/TRBV6-3|14
CASSPSPGLGEQYF
>NA|TRBV7-6|13
CASSFRVYNEQFF
>NA|TRBV6-1|8
CAVGEQYF
>many|TRBV19|14
CASTPDRLNTEAFF
>NA|TRBV24-1|15
CATSDSAGGLAGYTF
>few|TRBV28|17
CASSLKWGEGSTDTQYF
>many|TRBV11-2|15
CASSFTRVSTDEQFF
>many|TRBV19|14
CASSIAAGDNEQFF
>NA|TRBV12-3/TRBV12-4|14
CASSFDGGRETQYF
>many|TRBV6-1|13
CASKLGVNQPQHF
>many|TRBV28|15
CASSRGRLGNTEAFF
>few|TRBV27|14
CASSLGGRDEKLFF
>NA|TRBV20-1|15
CSARSPGRGGETQYF
>many|TRBV7-9|15
CASSWDLTSTDTQYF
>few|TRBV12-5|14
CASGFPGVRNIQYF
>many|TRBV5-6|17
CASSGWTDPSSYNEQFF
>few|TRBV7-2|16
CASSLAWRVLADTQYF
>few|TRBV6-1|17
CASSERPTSAGTDTQYF
>few|TRBV7-9|17
CASSSSWGLRNTGELFF
>few|TRBV19|15
CASSQGQAANYGYTF
>NA|TRBV12-3/TRBV12-4|13
CASNYGRTGELFF
>few|TRBV20-1|18
CSASLARGGVSRYTEAFF
>many|TRBV6-1|14
CASSTEGGRSEQYF
>NA|TRBV19|12
CARPPQGDEQFF
>many|TRBV6-5|13
CASSSYRGGGYTF
>NA|TRBV28|14
CASRPNRVTGELFF
>many|TRBV2|14
CASSEGTSWIEQFF
>few|TRBV11-2|22
CASSLDRSLGQGLAGHSYEQYF
>few|TRBV9|18
CASSVGYGLNMENTEAFF
>many|TRBV11-1|13
CASRHRSSYEQYF
>many|TRBV18|14
CASSHRDPEDEQYF
>many|TRBV27|12
CASKNIKNIQYF
>NA|TRBV7-3|18
CASSSTAGTSGSTDTQYF
>NA|TRBV14|15
CASSQWLAGINEQFF
>NA|TRBV6-4|14
CATSLAGHSDTQYF
>few|TRBV10-3|13
CASAGGHNQPQHF
>many|TRBV7-2|14
CASSLDRAGNEQFF
>few|TRBV3-1|15
CASSQESGNSYEQYF
>few|TRBV28|14
CASSLGGPANGYTF
>many|TRBV20-1|15
CSAIGFEGRPYEQYF
>few|TRBV20-1|15
CSARVGVAGANEQFF
>many|TRBV6-1|14
CASSPGTGRNEQFF
>many|TRBV11-2|13
CASSTNSGDTQYF
>many|TRBV12-3/TRBV12-4|13
CASRRGQGETQYF
>few|TRBV4-1|17
CASSQDPMGHMNTEAFF